This entry lists 8 T cell receptor beta chains sequenced from one sample in a study of blood T cell repertoires in COVID-19. Sequencing used immunoSEQ multiplex PCR; TCRdb keeps in-frame clones, though not all of them. The sample consists of fewer than 150,000 clones, around 79% of them appearing once. The sequenced sample was peripheral blood. The receptors were gathered from a man aged 50 to 60 with acute or convalescent COVID-19.

This clone showed up just once. In DNA form, the CDR3 reads TGTGCCAGCAGTCCGAACAGGAATGAGCAGTTCTTC. Translating it yields CASSPNRNEQFF. The rearrangement uses TRBV12-3 or TRBV12-4 and TRBJ2-1; tentative D call: TRBD1 (5 bases). V was trimmed by 5 bases and J by 7 bases, leaving 9 bases between them. CDR3 length equals 12 residues.

This sequence joins TRBV28 and TRBJ1-1; D unresolved. Germline CDR1 and CDR2: MDHEN and SYDVKM. V shed 4 bases and J shed 5 bases, with 8 bases lying between them. There are 12 residues in the CDR3. This CDR3 is CASSYGRTEAFF. Here the CDR3 DNA reads TGTGCCAGCAGTTATGGGCGTACTGAAGCTTTCTTT.

This clone was counted between two and nine times. V and J are TRBV6-2 or TRBV6-3 and TRBJ2-7; perhaps TRBD1 as D (5 bases). The CDR3 consists of 13 residues. V was pared by 2 bases and J by 4 bases, with 9 bases between. CDR1 and CDR2 (germline): MNHEY, SVGEGT. The CDR3 sequence is CASSYPPGYEQYF. In DNA, the CDR3 is TGTGCCAGCAGTTACCCGCCAGGGTACGAGCAGTACTTC.

This chain uses TRBV19 with TRBJ1-4, with 9 bases that match TRBD1. The length of the CDR3 is 15 residues. Germline CDR1 and CDR2: LNHDA and SQIVND (reference sequence). Trimming removed 8 bases from V and 4 bases from J; junction bases left unmatched: 8. The CDR3 DNA is TGTGCCAGTTATAATACAGGGGGCAATAATGAAAAACTGTTTTTT. Translated: CASYNTGGNNEKLFF.

The J gene is TRBJ2-7, the V gene TRBV15; TRBD1 agrees at 9 bases. CDR1 and CDR2 (germline): LNHNV, YYDKDF (reference sequence). CDR3 length equals 16 residues. Trimming took 0 bases from V and 4 from J; bases not matched to a gene: 7. CDR3 protein: CATSREFPGQGYEQYF. DNA of the CDR3: TGTGCCACCAGCAGAGAATTTCCGGGACAGGGATACGAGCAGTACTTC. The whole variable domain, remainder taken from reference TRBV15 and TRBJ2-7, is DAMVIQNPRYQVTQFGKPVTLSCSQTLNHNVMYWYQQKSSQAPKLLFHYYDKDFNNEADTPDNFQSRRPNTSFCFLDIRSPGLGDTAMYLCATSREFPGQGYEQYFGPGTRLTVT.

The chain combines TRBV30 with TRBJ2-5; 11 bases agree with TRBD1. CDR3 size: 14 residues. In germline, CDR1 is GTSNPN, CDR2 SVGIG (reference sequence). V shed 4 bases and J 7 bases; nucleotides not matched to a gene: 8. The CDR3 coding sequence is TGTGCCTGGAATCCGGGACAGGGGGAGGGGACCCAGTACTTC. Amino acids: CAWNPGQGEGTQYF.

V is TRBV12-3 or TRBV12-4 and J is TRBJ2-7, with a possible D match to TRBD2 (6 bases). V was shortened by 6 bases and J by 2 bases, with 11 bases between the two germline ends. The CDR3 spans 13 residues. The CDR3 nucleotides are TGTGCCAGCAGCGGGACTGGGACCTACGAGCAGTACTTC. It translates to CASSGTGTYEQYF.

The chain uses TRBV6-5 and TRBJ2-5, with 9 bases matching TRBD2. CDR1 and CDR2 (germline): MNHEY, SVGAGI. V trimming: 4 bases; J trimming: 9 bases; junction bases outside the gene matches: 9. This CDR3 comprises 14 residues. CDR3 residues: CASSSDSGRVSQYF. CDR3 nucleotides: TGTGCCAGCAGTTCCGATAGCGGGAGAGTGTCCCAGTACTTC.